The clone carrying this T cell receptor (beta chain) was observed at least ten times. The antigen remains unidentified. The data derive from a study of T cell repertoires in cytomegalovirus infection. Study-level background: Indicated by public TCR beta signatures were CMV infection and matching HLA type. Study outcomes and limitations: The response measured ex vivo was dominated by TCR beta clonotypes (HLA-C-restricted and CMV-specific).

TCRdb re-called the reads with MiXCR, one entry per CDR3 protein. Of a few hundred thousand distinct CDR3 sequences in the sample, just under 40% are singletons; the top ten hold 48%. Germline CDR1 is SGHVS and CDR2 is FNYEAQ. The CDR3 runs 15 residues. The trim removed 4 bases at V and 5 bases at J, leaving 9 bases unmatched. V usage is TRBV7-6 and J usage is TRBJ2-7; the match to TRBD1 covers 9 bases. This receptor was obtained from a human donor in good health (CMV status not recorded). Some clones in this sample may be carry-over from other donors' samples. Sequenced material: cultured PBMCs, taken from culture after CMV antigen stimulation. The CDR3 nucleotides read TGTGCCAGCAGCTCCGGACAGGGGATCAGAGACGAGCAGTACTTC. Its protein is CASSSGQGIRDEQYF.